These 29 T cell receptor beta chains share one sample of origin, sequenced in a study of cytomegalovirus exposure and HLA in healthy donors. It was with 60 Vbeta and 13 Jbeta primers that the PCR ran. The protocol was immunoSEQ multiplex PCR, while the TCRdb copy is restricted to in-frame clones and leaves out a portion. The sample has about 200,000 clones; about 82% are singletons. The sequencing sample was made of PBMCs. The receptors derive from a man younger than 45 in good health and CMV-seronegative.

V is TRBV9 and J is TRBJ1-2, with 7 bases fitting TRBD1. Germline V lookup: CDR1 SGDLS, CDR2 YYNGEE. Germline trimming cut 2 bases from V and 2 bases from J; bases unmatched to any gene: 3. The CDR3 runs 14 residues. CDR3 amino acids: CASSVQTGNYGYTF. CDR3 bases: TGTGCCAGCAGCGTTCAGACAGGGAACTATGGCTACACCTTC.

Details on this clone: The junction shows a germline mismatch at one end, possibly a read error. The same CDR3 also results from other DNA sequences found in this sample. This chain joins TRBV27 and TRBJ1-1, with D possibly being TRBD1 (5 bases). The CDR3 runs 14 residues. Per the germline V gene, CDR1 is MNHEY and CDR2 is SMNVEV (reference sequence). The CDR3 reads CASSLNRLNTEAFF. The DNA of the CDR3 is TGTGCCAGCAGTTTAAACAGGCTGAACACTGAGGCTTTCTTT.

In this sample, this clone turned up once. The CDR3 spells CASSIEDSGTSYEQYF. The CDR3 nucleotides read TGTGCCAGTAGTATAGAAGATTCCGGGACTAGCTACGAGCAGTACTTC. V gene TRBV19 combines with J gene TRBJ2-5; 8 positions match TRBD2. The DNA end is a closer match to TRBJ2-7, so the J assignment may be wrong. From germline, CDR1 is LNHDA and CDR2 SQIVND (reference sequence). The CDR3 runs to 16 residues.

DNA for the CDR3: TGTGCCAGCAGCCCCCGTAGGAGTCCGAGGTTAGCTGAAGCTTTCTTT. It is translated as CASSPRRSPRLAEAFF. The chain employs TRBV7-8 and TRBJ1-1, with no clear D. Trimming pared 5 bases from V and 6 bases from J, leaving 22 bases between. The CDR3 loop spans 16 amino acids. Looked up from germline, CDR1 is SGHVS and CDR2 is FQNEAQ.

The chain is built from TRBV5-1 and TRBJ1-2; 12 nucleotides agree with TRBD1. The germline V gene encodes CDR1 SGHRS and CDR2 YFSETQ. J lost 4 bases, V lost 3 bases, and 4 bases had no gene match. This CDR3 is 15 amino acids long. CDR3 residues: CASSSGQGAFYGYTF. CDR3 in DNA: TGCGCCAGCAGCTCGGGACAGGGGGCCTTCTATGGCTACACCTTC.

The chain combines TRBV4-3 with TRBJ1-2; D unresolved. The V gene lost 1 base and the J gene lost 5 bases, with 11 bases spanning the gap. The CDR3 is 14 residues long. Germline CDR1 reads LGHNA; CDR2 reads YSLEER. The CDR3 here is CASSQVVGVYGYTF. The CDR3 nucleotides read TGCGCCAGCAGCCAAGTAGTGGGAGTATATGGCTACACCTTC.

The gene calls are TRBV12-5 and TRBJ2-5; 8 positions match TRBD2. The CDR3 consists of 14 residues. From germline, CDR1 is LGHNT and CDR2 FRNRAP. The trim removed 2 bases at V and 2 bases at J, leaving 1 base unmatched. CDR3 protein: CASGLSGGQETQYF. DNA of the CDR3: TGTGCTAGTGGTTTGTCGGGGGGGCAAGAGACCCAGTACTTC.

This clone was seen only once. The genes are TRBV18 and TRBJ1-6; D ambiguous. CDR1 and CDR2 from the germline V gene are KGHSH and LQKENI. V lost 3 bases, J lost 7 bases, and 10 bases lay in between. The CDR3 has 14 residues. CDR3 sequence reads: CASSPAGSNSPLHF. CDR3 nucleotides: TGTGCCAGCTCACCGGCCGGGAGCAATTCACCCCTCCACTTT.

V usage is TRBV6-5 and J usage is TRBJ1-3, with 7 bases matching TRBD1. V shed 4 bases, J shed 2 bases, and the junction held 2 bases outside the gene matches. This CDR3 is built from 14 residues. Germline assignment: CDR1 MNHEY and CDR2 SVGAGI. The CDR3 nucleotides are TGTGCCAGCAGTTCTGACAGGGCTGGAAACACCATATATTTT. This encodes CASSSDRAGNTIYF.

The V gene is TRBV27, the J gene TRBJ2-3; maybe TRBD2 (7 bases). This CDR3 comprises 15 residues. Trimming left V 6 bases short and J 5 bases short, with 18 bases between. The germline V gene has CDR1 MNHEY and CDR2 SMNVEV (reference sequence). Here the CDR3 reads CASRPYGGARDTQYF. The CDR3 nucleotides read TGTGCCAGCAGACCATATGGGGGGGCGAGAGATACGCAGTATTTT.

This clone came up once. This chain joins TRBV2 and TRBJ1-4; D is uncertain. The CDR3 covers 13 residues. The V gene lost 6 bases and the J gene lost 10 bases, with 15 bases spanning the gap. Germline assignment: CDR1 SNHLY and CDR2 FYNNEI. DNA of the CDR3: TGTGCCAGCAGAGGAGGCCCCTTAGTAAAACTGTTTTTT. Protein sequence: CASRGGPLVKLFF.

The chain couples TRBV6-5 to TRBJ1-1; TRBD1 might be the D (6 bases). The CDR3 is made up of 15 amino acids. Trimming left V 3 bases short and J 0 bases short, with 11 bases between. Per the germline V gene, CDR1 is MNHEY and CDR2 is SVGAGI. The CDR3 is CASSYRNRVNTEAFF. The CDR3 nucleotides read TGTGCCAGCAGTTATCGGAACAGGGTGAACACTGAAGCTTTCTTT.

This clone was observed a handful of times. The genes are TRBV28 and TRBJ1-1; D unresolved. V was shortened by 10 bases and J by 4 bases, with 10 bases between the two germline ends. CDR1 is MDHEN, CDR2 SYDVKM, per germline. This CDR3 is 11 amino acids long. CDR3 in DNA: TGTGCCACCCTCAGGTTCACTGAAGCTTTCTTT. This encodes CATLRFTEAFF.

This clone has a handful of counts. The chain couples TRBV5-6 to TRBJ2-7; TRBD1 matches at 7 bases. CDR1 is SGHDT, CDR2 YYEEEE, per germline. The CDR3 consists of 18 residues. The ends lost 4 bases at V and 4 bases at J; junction bases unmatched: 20. In nucleotides, the CDR3 is TGTGCCAGCAGCCCCTTCAGCTCGTCGGCAGGGGGTAAATACGAGCAGTACTTC. Translating it yields CASSPFSSSAGGKYEQYF.

The chain combines TRBV6-4 with TRBJ2-3; D is perhaps TRBD1 (6 bases). The CDR3 loop spans 14 amino acids. CDR1 is MRHNA and CDR2 is SNTAGT in the germline V gene. V shed 4 bases and J shed 7 bases, with 15 bases lying between them. This CDR3 reads CASSVAAGVYTQYF. The CDR3 DNA reads TGTGCCAGCAGTGTGGCTGCAGGGGTCTATACGCAGTATTTT.

The chain combines TRBV7-9 with TRBJ2-1, with D perhaps matching TRBD2 (6 bases). Germline CDR1 and CDR2: SEHNR and FQNEAQ (reference sequence). V shed 5 bases and J shed 7 bases, with 18 bases lying between them. The length of the CDR3 is 15 residues. CDR3 DNA: TGTGCCAGCAGCCCTCAGGGAGGTGGTCTGAATGAGCAGTTCTTC. The encoded protein is CASSPQGGGLNEQFF.

This clone appeared once. The chain joins TRBV4-1 to TRBJ2-1; maybe TRBD2 (5 bases). V lost 1 base, J lost 13 bases, and 17 bases lay in between. CDR1 is MGHRA, CDR2 YSYEKL, per germline. The length of the CDR3 is 14 residues. The CDR3 loop reads CASSQVVGVEDQFF. CDR3 nucleotides: TGCGCCAGCAGCCAAGTTGTCGGTGTGGAGGATCAGTTCTTC.

This clone was recorded a few times. The chain combines TRBV19 with TRBJ1-1, with 12 positions matching TRBD1. Trimming cost V 6 bases and J 12 bases; bases outside gene matches: 8. The V gene's germline CDR1 is LNHDA and CDR2 SQIVND (reference sequence). The CDR3 has 13 amino acids. CDR3 residues: CASRRGQGAQTFF. CDR3 in DNA: TGTGCCAGTAGACGGGGACAGGGGGCGCAAACTTTCTTT.

The chain employs TRBV7-8 and TRBJ2-5; 12 bases line up with TRBD1. The CDR3 contains 16 residues. V was pared by 1 base and J by 5 bases, with 5 bases of the junction left unmatched. Germline CDR1 SGHVS, CDR2 FQNEAQ. The CDR3 reads CASSLVGTGGLETQYF. CDR3 coding DNA: TGTGCCAGCAGCTTAGTCGGGACAGGGGGCTTGGAGACCCAGTACTTC.

The chain is built from TRBV28 and TRBJ2-7, with D hard to call. Trimming took 2 bases from V and 5 from J, leaving 4 bases between them. The CDR3 extends over 11 amino acids. Germline V gene sequence: CDR1 MDHEN, CDR2 SYDVKM. CDR3 sequence reads: CASSLINEQYF. CDR3 coding DNA: TGTGCCAGCAGTTTAATTAACGAGCAGTACTTC.

The chain links TRBV29-1 to TRBJ2-7; no clear D gene. Trimming left V 5 bases short and J 2 bases short, with 10 bases between. The length of the CDR3 is 12 residues. In germline, CDR1 is SQVTM, CDR2 ANQGSEA. For the CDR3, the DNA is TGCAGCGTTATGGAGAGCGCCTACGAGCAGTACTTC. Amino acids: CSVMESAYEQYF.

The chain employs TRBV7-3 and TRBJ2-2, with no clear D. Trimming removed 5 bases from V and 5 bases from J, with 12 bases in between. Germline lookup yields CDR1 SGHTA and CDR2 FQGTGA. This CDR3 contains 14 residues. The CDR3 DNA reads TGTGCCAGCAGCCGAAGCCAACGAACCGGGGAGCTGTTTTTT. Translating it yields CASSRSQRTGELFF. The variable domain in full, with the rest retrieved from reference TRBV7-3 and TRBJ2-2, is GAGVSQTPSNKVTEKGKYVELRCDPISGHTALYWYRQSLGQGPEFLIYFQGTGAADDSGLPNDRFFAVRPEGSVSTLKIQRTERGDSAVYLCASSRSQRTGELFFGEGSRLTVL.

J is TRBJ2-7 and V is TRBV5-6; 8 nucleotides agree with TRBD1. From germline, CDR1 is SGHDT and CDR2 YYEEEE. V lost 3 bases, J lost 2 bases, and 7 bases stayed unmatched. This CDR3 contains 15 residues. DNA for the CDR3: TGTGCCAGCAGCTCGGATGGACAGGGCCCCTACGAGCAGTACTTC. Translation: CASSSDGQGPYEQYF.

The chain links TRBV10-1 to TRBJ2-7; TRBD2 aligns across 7 bases. Unmatched junction bases numbered 9, after V lost 5 bases and J lost 8 bases. Germline lookup yields CDR1 WNHNN and CDR2 SYGVQD (reference sequence). This CDR3 has 13 residues. CDR3 amino acids: CASSQEGTTQQYF. The CDR3 region has the DNA TGCGCCAGCAGTCAAGAGGGGACTACGCAGCAGTACTTC.

This rearrangement joins TRBV6-1 to TRBJ2-5; 7 bases map to TRBD2. V lost 0 bases to trimming and J lost 12 bases; unmatched junction nucleotides: 4. The CDR3 length is 12 residues. Germline lookup yields CDR1 MNHNS and CDR2 SASEGT. CDR3 DNA sequence: TGTGCCAGCAGTGAAGCGCTAGGGAGGGAGTACTTC. Amino acids: CASSEALGREYF.

The chain combines TRBV6-1 with TRBJ1-1; TRBD1 matches at 7 bases. Germline-derived CDR1 and CDR2 are MNHNS and SASEGT. V lost 8 bases to trimming and J lost 4 bases; unmatched junction nucleotides: 10. This CDR3 is 14 amino acids long. CDR3 sequence: CASGRRQGLTEAFF. CDR3 coding DNA: TGTGCCAGCGGTCGCAGACAGGGCCTCACTGAAGCTTTCTTT.

The chain joins TRBV7-9 to TRBJ2-3, with TRBD1 identical over 7 bases. V lost 1 base to trimming and J lost 2 bases; unmatched junction nucleotides: 12. The CDR3 spans 18 residues. Germline CDR1 SEHNR, CDR2 FQNEAQ (reference sequence). CDR3 coding DNA: TGTGCCAGCAGCTTAGGCCTCACCGACAGGGCATACACAGATACGCAGTATTTT. This translates into CASSLGLTDRAYTDTQYF.

This clone appeared a single time. The chain couples TRBV19 to TRBJ1-2, with unresolved D. The CDR3 is 14 amino acids. Germline V gene sequence: CDR1 LNHDA, CDR2 SQIVND (reference sequence). Trimming took off 1 base at V and 4 bases at J, with 10 bases between the two ends. CDR3 sequence reads: CASSIGNSIYGYTF. CDR3 nucleotides: TGTGCCAGTAGTATAGGTAACAGTATCTATGGCTACACCTTC. The entire variable domain, with the rest obtained from reference TRBV19 and TRBJ1-2, is as follows: DGGITQSPKYLFRKEGQNVTLSCEQNLNHDAMYWYRQDPGQGLRLIYYSQIVNDFQKGDIAEGYSVSREKKESFPLTVTSAQKNPTAFYLCASSIGNSIYGYTFGSGTRLTVV.

This clone came up a few times. This chain uses TRBV7-6 with TRBJ1-1, with D hard to call. V was cut by 3 bases and J by 2 bases, with 7 bases left in between. Germline CDR1 is SGHVS and CDR2 is FNYEAQ. There are 13 residues in the CDR3. Here the CDR3 DNA reads TGTGCCAGCAGCTTTACTGTAAACACTGAAGCTTTCTTT. Its translation is CASSFTVNTEAFF.